Detailed here is one T cell receptor beta chain. Its antigen is currently unknown. The data were obtained in a study of OX40 agonist ivuxolimab in advanced cancers. Whole-study context: Those enrolled were about 80% male, with a mean age of around 57 years and ages from about 20 to 90. Checkpoint inhibitors had been given previously to approximately 41% of patients. Study conclusions and caveats: Within 6 weeks, CD4+ and CD8+ blood T cells expanded clonally at 0.1 to 3.0 mg/kg. Expanded clones were, on average, more numerous among CD8+ T cells than CD4+.

Data came from immunoSEQ multiplex PCR; TCRdb stores just in-frame clones and leaves some out. In the table there are about 24,000 clones, 75% to 90% of which are singletons. The V end lost 3 bases, the J end lost 5 bases, and 14 bases lay between the germline ends. Germline V gene sequence: CDR1 LNHDA, CDR2 SQIVND (reference sequence). The CDR3 covers 15 residues. The source is an adult with an advanced solid tumor such as melanoma, head and neck, liver or kidney cancer. The specimen comprised CD4+ or CD8+ T cells sorted from blood, sampled in a trial of the OX40 agonist ivuxolimab. The rearrangement uses TRBV19 and TRBJ1-5; D is possibly TRBD1 (5 bases). The CDR3 sequence: CASSIFVAGHQPQHF. CDR3 coding DNA: TGTGCCAGTAGTATTTTTGTGGCAGGGCATCAGCCCCAGCATTTT. The full variable domain, in which reference TRBV19 and TRBJ1-5 provide the parts outside the CDR3, is DGGITQSPKYLFRKEGQNVTLSCEQNLNHDAMYWYRQDPGQGLRLIYYSQIVNDFQKGDIAEGYSVSREKKESFPLTVTSAQKNPTAFYLCASSIFVAGHQPQHFGDGTRLSIL.